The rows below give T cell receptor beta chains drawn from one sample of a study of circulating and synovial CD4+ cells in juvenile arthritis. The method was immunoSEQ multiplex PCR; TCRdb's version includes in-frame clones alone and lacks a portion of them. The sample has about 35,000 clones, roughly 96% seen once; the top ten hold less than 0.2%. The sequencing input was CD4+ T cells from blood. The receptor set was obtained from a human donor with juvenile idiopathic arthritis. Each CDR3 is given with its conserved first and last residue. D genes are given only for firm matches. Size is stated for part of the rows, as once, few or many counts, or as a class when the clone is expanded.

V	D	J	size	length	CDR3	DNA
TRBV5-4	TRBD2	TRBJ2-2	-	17	CASSLHPGSGRAGELFF	TGTGCCAGCAGCTTGCATCCGGGTAGCGGGAGAGCCGGGGAGCTGTTTTTT
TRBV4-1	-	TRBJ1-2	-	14	CASSPSIVNYGYTF	TGCGCCAGCAGCCCCTCCATAGTTAACTATGGCTACACCTTC
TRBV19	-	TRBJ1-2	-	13	CASSMSRDYGYTF	TGTGCCAGTAGTATGTCCAGGGACTATGGCTACACCTTC
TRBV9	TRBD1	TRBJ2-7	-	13	CASSVGTAYEQYF	TGTGCCAGCAGCGTCGGGACAGCCTACGAGCAGTACTTC
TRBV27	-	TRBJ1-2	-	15	CASSLRQDSNYGYTF	TGTGCCAGCAGTTTAAGACAGGACTCCAACTATGGCTACACCTTC
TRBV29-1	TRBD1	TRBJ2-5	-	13	CSVGQGARETQYF	TGCAGCGTTGGACAGGGGGCAAGGGAGACCCAGTACTTC
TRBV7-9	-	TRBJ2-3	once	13	CASSLGYSDTQYF	TGTGCCAGCAGCTTAGGGTACTCAGATACGCAGTATTTT
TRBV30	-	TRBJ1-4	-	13	CAWSWRAGEKLFF	TGTGCCTGGAGTTGGAGGGCGGGTGAAAAACTGTTTTTT
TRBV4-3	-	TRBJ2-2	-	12	CASSTGGGELFF	TGCGCCAGCAGCACCGGGGGCGGGGAGCTGTTTTTT
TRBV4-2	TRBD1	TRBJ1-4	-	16	CASSQGGTASNEKLFF	TGTGCCAGCAGCCAAGGGGGGACAGCCAGTAATGAAAAACTGTTTTTT
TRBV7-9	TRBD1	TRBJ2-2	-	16	CASSPGQATNTGELFF	TGTGCCAGCAGTCCTGGACAGGCCACGAACACCGGGGAGCTGTTTTTT
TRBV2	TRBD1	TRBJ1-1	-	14	CASSPDRGNTEAFF	TGTGCCAGCAGTCCGGACAGGGGGAACACTGAAGCTTTCTTT
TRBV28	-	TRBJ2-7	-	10	CASSANEQYF	TGTGCCAGCAGTGCGAACGAGCAGTACTTC
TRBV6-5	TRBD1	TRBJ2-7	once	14	CASRGGQGGHEQYF	TGTGCCAGCAGGGGAGGACAGGGGGGTCACGAGCAGTACTTC
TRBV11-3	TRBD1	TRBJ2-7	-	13	CASSRRQGLEQYF	TGTGCCAGCAGCCGACGACAGGGCCTCGAGCAGTACTTC
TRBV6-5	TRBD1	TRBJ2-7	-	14	CASSYTGQTYEQYF	TGTGCCAGCAGTTACACGGGACAGACCTACGAGCAGTACTTC
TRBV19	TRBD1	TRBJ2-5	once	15	CASSLDRGFQETQYF	TGTGCCAGTAGTCTGGACAGGGGGTTTCAAGAGACCCAGTACTTC
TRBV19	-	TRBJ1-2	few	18	CASSTVRTTRTNNYGYTF	TGTGCCAGTAGTACCGTCCGAACCACAAGAACTAATAACTATGGCTACACCTTC
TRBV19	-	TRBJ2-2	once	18	CASMRQGRALFNTGELFF	TGTGCCAGTATGAGGCAGGGTAGGGCTCTTTTTAACACCGGGGAGCTGTTTTTT
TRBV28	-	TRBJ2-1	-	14	CASSPKRPGNEQFF	TGTGCCAGCAGTCCAAAGAGGCCCGGGAATGAGCAGTTCTTC
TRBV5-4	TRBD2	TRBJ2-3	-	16	CASSPGLAGGSDTQYF	TGTGCCAGCAGCCCAGGACTAGCGGGAGGGTCAGATACGCAGTATTTT
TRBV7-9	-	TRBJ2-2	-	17	CASSLRQMITRAGELFF	TGTGCCAGCAGCTTACGGCAAATGATTACGAGGGCCGGGGAGCTGTTTTTT
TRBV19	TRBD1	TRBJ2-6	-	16	CASSHRGQLRTNVLTF	TGTGCCAGTAGTCACAGGGGACAGTTAAGGACCAACGTCCTGACTTTC
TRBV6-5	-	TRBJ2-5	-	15	CASSYGGGAYETQYF	TGTGCCAGCAGTTACGGCGGGGGCGCTTATGAGACCCAGTACTTC
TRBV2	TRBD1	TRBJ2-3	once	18	CASSQGGQGALVTDTQYF	TGTGCCAGCAGTCAAGGGGGACAGGGGGCGCTTGTGACAGATACGCAGTATTTT
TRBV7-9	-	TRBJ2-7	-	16	CASSLGSQGPGYEQYF	TGTGCCAGCAGCTTAGGTTCTCAGGGTCCGGGCTACGAGCAGTACTTC
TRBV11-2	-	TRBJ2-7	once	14	CASSLDAGLYEQYF	TGTGCCAGCAGCTTAGATGCGGGGCTATACGAGCAGTACTTC
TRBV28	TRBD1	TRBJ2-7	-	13	CASRTDRAHEQYF	TGTGCCAGCAGGACCGACAGGGCCCACGAGCAGTACTTC
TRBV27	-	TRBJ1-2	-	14	CASSFRDLGYGYTF	TGTGCCAGCAGTTTTCGTGACTTGGGCTATGGCTACACCTTC
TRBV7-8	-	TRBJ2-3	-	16	CASSPNRAIGTDTQYF	TGTGCCAGCAGCCCGAACAGGGCGATAGGCACAGATACGCAGTATTTT
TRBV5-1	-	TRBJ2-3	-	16	CASSLDPLGGTDTQYF	TGCGCCAGCAGCTTGGACCCACTTGGGGGGACAGATACGCAGTATTTT
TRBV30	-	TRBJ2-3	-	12	CAWSRTPDTQYF	TGTGCCTGGAGCCGGACACCCGATACGCAGTATTTT
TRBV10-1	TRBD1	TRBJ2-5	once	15	CASSTPQGARETQYF	TGCGCCAGCAGCACACCCCAGGGGGCGCGGGAGACCCAGTACTTC
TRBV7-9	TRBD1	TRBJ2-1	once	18	CASSSPRLDRGHDNEQFF	TGTGCCAGCAGCTCCCCCAGATTGGACAGGGGGCACGACAATGAGCAGTTCTTC
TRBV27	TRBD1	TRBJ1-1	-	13	CASRASGGTEAFF	TGTGCCAGCAGGGCTTCAGGGGGCACTGAAGCTTTCTTT
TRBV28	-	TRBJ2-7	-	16	CASSASDSLGMYEQYF	TGTGCCAGCAGCGCATCCGACAGTTTGGGGATGTACGAGCAGTACTTC
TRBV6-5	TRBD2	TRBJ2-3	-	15	CASSYSSGGANTQYF	TGTGCCAGCAGTTACTCTAGCGGGGGGGCAAATACGCAGTATTTT
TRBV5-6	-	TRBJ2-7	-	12	CASNRQGRVQYF	TGTGCCAGCAACCGACAGGGGAGGGTGCAGTACTTC
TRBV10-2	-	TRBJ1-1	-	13	CASSEWLNTEAFF	TGCGCCAGCAGTGAATGGCTGAACACTGAAGCTTTCTTT
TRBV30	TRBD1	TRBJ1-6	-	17	CAWSVYPGTGGNSPLHF	TGTGCCTGGAGTGTCTACCCCGGGACAGGGGGAAATTCCCCCCTCCACTTT
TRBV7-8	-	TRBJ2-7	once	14	CASQPRERSYEQYF	TGTGCCAGTCAACCCAGGGAACGATCCTACGAGCAGTACTTC
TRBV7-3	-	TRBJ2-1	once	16	CASSLRAGFSINEQFF	TGTGCCAGCAGCTTACGGGCGGGCTTCTCAATCAATGAGCAGTTCTTC
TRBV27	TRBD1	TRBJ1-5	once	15	CASSRQQGAGQPQHF	TGTGCCAGCAGTAGACAACAGGGGGCCGGTCAGCCCCAGCATTTT
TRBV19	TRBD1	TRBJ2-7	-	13	CASRGQGLDEQYF	TGTGCCAGTAGGGGACAGGGTCTGGACGAGCAGTACTTC
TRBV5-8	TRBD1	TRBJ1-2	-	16	CASSLAPGQGNYGYTF	TGTGCCAGCAGCCTGGCGCCGGGACAGGGTAACTATGGCTACACCTTC
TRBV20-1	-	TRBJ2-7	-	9	CSARLGQYF	TGCAGTGCTAGACTCGGTCAGTACTTC
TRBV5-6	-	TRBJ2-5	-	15	CASSWTWPQAGEQYF	TGTGCCAGCAGCTGGACTTGGCCCCAAGCAGGGGAGCAGTACTTC
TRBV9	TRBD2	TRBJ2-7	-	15	CASSAGTSGYYEQYF	TGTGCCAGCAGCGCAGGGACTAGCGGATACTACGAGCAGTACTTC
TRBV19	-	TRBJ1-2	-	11	CASSTGFGYTF	TGTGCCAGTAGCACCGGTTTTGGCTACACCTTC
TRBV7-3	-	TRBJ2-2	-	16	CASSLLAGSVTGELFF	TGTGCCAGCAGCCTACTCGCGGGAAGTGTGACCGGGGAGCTGTTTTTT
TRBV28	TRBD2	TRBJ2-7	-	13	CASSTSGRFEQYF	TGTGCCAGCAGTACTAGCGGGAGATTCGAGCAGTACTTC
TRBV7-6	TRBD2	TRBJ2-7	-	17	CASSLAASSGETYEQYF	TGTGCCAGCAGCTTAGCGGCTTCTAGCGGAGAAACCTACGAGCAGTACTTC
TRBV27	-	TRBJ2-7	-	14	CASSLSSFGYEQYF	TGTGCCAGCAGTTTATCCTCTTTCGGTTACGAGCAGTACTTC
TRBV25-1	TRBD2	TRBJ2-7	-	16	CASSVSLAGDYYEQYF	TGTGCCAGCAGTGTCTCACTAGCGGGAGACTACTACGAGCAGTACTTC
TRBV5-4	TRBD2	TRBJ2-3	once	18	CASSETGLAGGPTDTQYF	TGTGCCAGCAGCGAGACAGGACTAGCGGGAGGGCCAACAGATACGCAGTATTTT
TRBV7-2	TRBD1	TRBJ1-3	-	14	CASAQTGTGNTIYF	TGTGCCAGCGCTCAGACAGGGACTGGAAACACCATATATTTT
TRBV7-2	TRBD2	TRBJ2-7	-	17	CASSRGALAGGPYEQYF	TGTGCCAGCAGCCGTGGGGCCTTAGCGGGGGGGCCCTACGAGCAGTACTTC
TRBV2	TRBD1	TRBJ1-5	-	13	CASRGQGNQPQHF	TGTGCCAGCAGAGGACAGGGCAATCAGCCCCAGCATTTT
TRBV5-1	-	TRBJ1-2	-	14	CASSLDWGVDGYTF	TGCGCCAGCAGCTTGGATTGGGGAGTCGATGGCTACACCTTC